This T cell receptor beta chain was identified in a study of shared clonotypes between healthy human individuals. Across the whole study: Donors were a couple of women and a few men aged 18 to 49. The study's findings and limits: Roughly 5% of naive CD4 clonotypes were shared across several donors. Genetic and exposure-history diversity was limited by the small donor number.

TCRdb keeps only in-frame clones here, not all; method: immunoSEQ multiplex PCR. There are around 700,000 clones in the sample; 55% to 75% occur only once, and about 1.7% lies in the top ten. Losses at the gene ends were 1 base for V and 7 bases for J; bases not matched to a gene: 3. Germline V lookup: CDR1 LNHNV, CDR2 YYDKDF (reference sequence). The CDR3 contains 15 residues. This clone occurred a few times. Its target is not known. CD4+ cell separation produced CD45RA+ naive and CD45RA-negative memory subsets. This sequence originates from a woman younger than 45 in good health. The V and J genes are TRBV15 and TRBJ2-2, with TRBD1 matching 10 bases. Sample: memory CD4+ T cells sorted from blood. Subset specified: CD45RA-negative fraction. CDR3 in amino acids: CATSRVGQGIGELFF. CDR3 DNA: TGTGCCACCAGCAGAGTGGGACAGGGGATCGGGGAGCTGTTTTTT.